The 32 T cell receptor beta chains reported below all come from one sample, sequenced in a study of T cells in Graves' hyperthyroidism and ophthalmopathy. Amplification of TCR beta CDR3 regions was performed using RNA transcripts as template. A set of HTBI primers served as the primers for a first-round RT-PCR of the TCR CDR3. TCRdb re-derived calls from the multiplex PCR reads in MiXCR, one entry per CDR3 protein. The sample contains 350,000 or so distinct CDR3 sequences, 15% to 20% of which appear only once. The material sequenced was blood. Source of these receptors: a woman aged 40 to 55 with Graves' ophthalmopathy.

This clonotype came up many times. The J gene is TRBJ2-7, the V gene TRBV6-1; 7 nucleotides line up with TRBD1. V was clipped by 6 bases and J by 2 bases; unmatched bases: 7. The CDR3 totals 14 residues. CDR1 MNHNS and CDR2 SASEGT come from the germline V gene. For the CDR3, the DNA is TGTGCCAGCAGGCCGACAGGGATTCCCTACGAGCAGTACTTC. It translates to CASRPTGIPYEQYF.

This clonotype was recorded at least ten times. The chain uses TRBV24-1 and TRBJ2-7; 11 bases fit TRBD1. After removal of 4 bases from V and 3 bases from J, the junction contained 4 bases not matched to a gene. The CDR3 has 15 amino acids. CDR1 is KGHDR, CDR2 SFDVKD, per germline. The CDR3 protein is CATSDPGQGDYEQYF. The CDR3 bases are TGTGCCACCAGTGACCCGGGACAGGGGGACTACGAGCAGTACTTC.

This clonotype has more than one count but fewer than ten. The genes are TRBV6-1 and TRBJ2-7; D may be TRBD2 (6 bases). CDR3 length: 15 residues. Germline V gene data show CDR1 as MNHNS and CDR2 as SASEGT. Trimming left V 7 bases short and J 0 bases short, with 16 bases between. The CDR3 sequence: CASILRLDSSYEQYF. In DNA, the CDR3 is TGTGCCAGCATACTTCGACTAGATTCCTCCTACGAGCAGTACTTC.

This clonotype was counted many times. V gene TRBV20-1 combines with J gene TRBJ2-4; D is perhaps TRBD1 or TRBD2 (5 bases each). From germline, CDR1 is DFQATT and CDR2 SNEGSKA (reference sequence). Trimming stripped 6 bases from V and 0 bases from J, with 9 bases between. The CDR3 loop spans 13 amino acids. The CDR3 bases are TGCAGTGCACCGAGGGGAGCCAAAAACATTCAGTACTTC. It yields the protein CSAPRGAKNIQYF.

This sequence joins TRBV28 and TRBJ2-7; 9 bases are shared with TRBD1. The germline gives CDR1 MDHEN, CDR2 SYDVKM. The V gene end was trimmed by 2 bases and the J gene end by 1 base; junction bases not matched to a gene: 9. The CDR3 covers 17 residues. CDR3 sequence reads: CASSLVVGDRVSYEQYF. For the CDR3, the DNA is TGTGCCAGCAGTTTAGTGGTAGGGGACAGGGTTTCCTACGAGCAGTACTTC.

This clonotype was picked up many times. V gene TRBV7-9 combines with J gene TRBJ1-1; TRBD1 might be the D (6 bases). The germline CDR1 and CDR2 sequences are SEHNR and FQNEAQ (reference sequence). CDR3 length equals 12 residues. The ends were cut back, 1 base at V and 11 bases at J, with 11 bases in the middle. The CDR3 DNA reads TGTGCCAGCAGCTTAGACAGGGCTTCGGCTTTCTTT. It is translated as CASSLDRASAFF.

This clonotype showed up many times. The V call is TRBV27, the J call TRBJ1-5, with TRBD1 identical over 7 bases. The CDR3 loop spans 15 amino acids. Trimming at V came to 6 bases and at J to 6 bases, leaving 11 bases not matched to a gene. CDR1 and CDR2 from the germline V gene are MNHEY and SMNVEV (reference sequence). The CDR3 reads CASSRTGAWGQPQHF. The CDR3, as DNA: TGTGCCAGCAGCCGCACAGGGGCATGGGGTCAGCCCCAGCATTTT.

The rearrangement uses TRBV20-1 and TRBJ1-1; 9 nucleotides align to TRBD1. CDR1 and CDR2 from the germline V gene are DFQATT and SNEGSKA (reference sequence). This CDR3 has 16 amino acids. Trimming removed 6 bases from V and 5 bases from J; junction bases left unmatched: 16. The CDR3 sequence is CSAKPGTGRGGTEAFF. CDR3 nucleotide sequence: TGCAGTGCAAAGCCAGGGACAGGGAGGGGTGGAACTGAAGCTTTCTTT.

This chain joins TRBV19 and TRBJ1-5; D is unclear. CDR3 length equals 14 residues. V shed 5 bases and J shed 2 bases, with 10 bases lying between them. The germline gives CDR1 LNHDA, CDR2 SQIVND (reference sequence). The CDR3 is CASSPRLGNQPQHF. The CDR3 DNA follows: TGTGCCAGTAGTCCCCGACTTGGCAATCAGCCCCAGCATTTT.

This clonotype was recorded many times. V usage is TRBV10-3 and J usage is TRBJ1-1; weak D call: TRBD1 (5 bases). There are 14 residues in the CDR3. Germline CDR1 ENHRY, CDR2 SYGVKD. The V and J ends lost 10 bases and 0 bases respectively, with 15 bases between them. CDR3 sequence (DNA): TGTGCCACCACAGGACGGTCCTTGAACACTGAAGCTTTCTTT. Its translation is CATTGRSLNTEAFF.

The V gene is TRBV7-2, the J gene TRBJ2-7; D not resolved. Per germline, CDR1 SGHTA and CDR2 FQGNSA. This CDR3 has 12 residues. V was clipped by 3 bases and J by 4 bases, with 7 bases between them. The CDR3 region is CASSFDGYEQYF. The CDR3 region has the DNA TGTGCCAGCAGCTTTGATGGATACGAGCAGTACTTC.

The V gene is TRBV27, the J gene TRBJ1-1; no firm D call. Germline V gene sequence: CDR1 MNHEY, CDR2 SMNVEV (reference sequence). V lost 2 bases and J 6 bases, leaving 10 bases between the germline ends. The CDR3 runs 13 residues. As DNA, the CDR3 is TGTGCCAGCAGTTTAGTCGGAAGCGCTGAAGCTTTCTTT. This gives the protein CASSLVGSAEAFF.

This clonotype came up many times. The V and J genes are TRBV6-1 and TRBJ1-2; no reliable D call. Germline lookup yields CDR1 MNHNS and CDR2 SASEGT. V was pared by 1 base and J by 3 bases, with 9 bases between. CDR3 length: 14 residues. The CDR3 spells CASSEGADYYGYTF. In DNA, the CDR3 is TGTGCCAGCAGTGAAGGGGCCGACTACTATGGCTACACCTTC.

This clonotype has a handful of counts. The rearrangement joins TRBV6-1 to TRBJ1-1; D gene uncertain. Germline V gene lookup returns CDR1 MNHNS and CDR2 SASEGT. The CDR3 totals 14 residues. The V gene lost 11 bases and the J gene lost 2 bases, with 18 bases spanning the gap. The CDR3 DNA is TGTGCCGTCTCCTTTCATCGGTCAAACACTGAAGCTTTCTTT. Translated, it gives CAVSFHRSNTEAFF.

This clonotype was seen at least ten times. This chain links TRBV29-1 with TRBJ1-2; D remains unclear. The CDR3 contains 15 residues. Germline V CDR1 and CDR2: SQVTM, ANQGSEA. V was pared by 0 bases and J by 4 bases, with 15 bases between. The CDR3 loop is CSVEDFAARTYGYTF. Written as DNA, the CDR3 is TGCAGCGTTGAAGATTTCGCCGCACGTACCTATGGCTACACCTTC.

This clonotype was found many times. V is TRBV6-2 or TRBV6-3 and J is TRBJ1-6; D possibly corresponds to TRBD1 (5 bases). The CDR3 runs to 13 residues. Germline V gene lookup returns CDR1 MNHEY and CDR2 SVGEGT. V lost 8 bases and J lost 9, with 14 bases in between. The CDR3: CASGEGEASPLHF. The CDR3 DNA reads TGTGCCAGCGGCGAAGGGGAGGCTTCACCCCTCCACTTT.

The genes are TRBV6-1 and TRBJ2-5; 9 bases align to TRBD2. The CDR3 has 19 amino acids. CDR1 is MNHNS and CDR2 is SASEGT in the germline V gene. V lost 3 bases, J lost 2 bases, and 16 bases stayed unmatched. In DNA, the CDR3 is TGTGCCAGCAGTGAGCGCGGGAGGGGCACCTTCAAATTACAAGAGACCCAGTACTTC. Translation: CASSERGRGTFKLQETQYF.

Remarks on this clonotype: A junction boundary mismatches the germline segment, possibly from a read error. V gene TRBV6-1 combines with J gene TRBJ1-2; D may be TRBD1 (6 bases). CDR1 and CDR2 from the germline V gene are MNHNS and SASEGT. The CDR3 consists of 14 residues. This CDR3 reads CASTPLDRVYGYSF. The CDR3 DNA follows: TGTGCCAGCACTCCCCTGGACAGAGTCTATGGCTACAGCTTC.

This clonotype has just a few counts. The chain has TRBV24-1 and TRBJ2-7, with 8 bases that match TRBD2. The CDR3 extends over 12 amino acids. CDR1 is KGHDR, CDR2 SFDVKD, per germline. V was pared by 3 bases and J by 13 bases, with 7 bases of the junction left unmatched. The CDR3 is CATSDETSVTYF. For the CDR3, the DNA is TGTGCCACCAGTGATGAGACTAGCGTCACATACTTC.

Many counts were recorded for this clonotype. The chain is built from TRBV4-1 and TRBJ2-7; D may be TRBD2 (6 bases). Per germline, CDR1 MGHRA and CDR2 YSYEKL. This CDR3 is built from 15 residues. The V end lost 5 bases, the J end lost 0 bases, and 14 bases lay between the germline ends. The CDR3 protein is CASSSRRGRSYEQYF. In nucleotides, the CDR3 is TGCGCCAGCAGCTCTCGGCGGGGACGCTCCTACGAGCAGTACTTC.

Turning to this clonotype: A read error may produce the germline difference seen at one junction end. The rearrangement uses TRBV11-1 and TRBJ2-2, with D perhaps matching TRBD1 or TRBD2 (5 bases each). Looked up from germline, CDR1 is SGHAT and CDR2 is FQDESV (reference sequence). The CDR3 loop spans 17 amino acids. As DNA, the CDR3 is TGTGCCAGCAGCCTAGGAGCCCGGGACGCGGACACCGAGGAGCTGTTTTTT. Its protein product is CASSLGARDADTEELFF.

Many counts were recorded for this clonotype. Sequence at one end of the junction differs from germline and may be a read error. In DNA form, the CDR3 reads TGTACCAGTAGGACTAGCGGGAGCTCCTACGAGCAGTACTTC. Its protein product is CTSRTSGSSYEQYF. The chain links TRBV19 to TRBJ2-7, with 13 positions matching TRBD2. The CDR3 consists of 14 residues. Germline V gene data show CDR1 as LNHDA and CDR2 as SQIVND (reference sequence).

This CDR3 is CASSSPGWTQPQHF. The CDR3 DNA is TGTGCCAGCAGTTCCCCGGGATGGACTCAGCCCCAGCATTTT. The J gene is TRBJ1-5, the V gene TRBV28; the D is unclear. The CDR3 totals 14 residues. The germline V gene encodes CDR1 MDHEN and CDR2 SYDVKM. The V end was cut by 4 bases, the J end by 6 bases, with 13 bases between.

The chain carries TRBV7-2 and TRBJ2-7; the D call may be TRBD1 or TRBD2 (6 bases each). CDR3 size: 11 residues. CDR1 SGHTA and CDR2 FQGNSA come from the germline V gene. With 8 bases removed from V and 8 bases from J, the gap between germline ends came to 13 bases. The CDR3 here is CASQEGGKQYF. The CDR3 nucleotides are TGTGCCAGCCAAGAGGGGGGTAAGCAGTACTTC. Full variable domain (remainder filled in from reference TRBV7-2 and TRBJ2-7): GAGVSQSPSNKVTEKGKDVELRCDPISGHTALYWYRQSLGQGLEFLIYFQGNSAPDKSGLPSDRFSAERTGGSVSTLTIQRTQQEDSAVYLCASQEGGKQYFGPGTRLTVT.

The chain links TRBV5-1 to TRBJ2-7; unclear D gene. This CDR3 region has 15 residues. Germline CDR1 is SGHRS and CDR2 is YFSETQ. The ends were cut back, 4 bases at V and 3 bases at J, with 17 bases in the middle. CDR3 residues: CASSPTVINLYEQYF. CDR3 bases: TGCGCCAGCAGCCCCACGGTTATCAATCTCTACGAGCAGTACTTC.

In this sample, this clonotype turned up many times. The chain joins TRBV27 to TRBJ2-2; the match to TRBD1 covers 8 bases. V gave up 1 base and J gave up 8 bases; unmatched junction bases: 6. Germline V gene lookup returns CDR1 MNHEY and CDR2 SMNVEV (reference sequence). There are 15 residues in the CDR3. The CDR3 bases are TGTGCCAGCAGTTTATATGGGACAGGTTCGGGGGAGCTGTTTTTT. Protein sequence: CASSLYGTGSGELFF.

This clonotype was counted at least ten times. The chain links TRBV6-5 to TRBJ2-1; no clear D gene. V was clipped by 6 bases and J by 5 bases, with 8 bases between them. CDR3 length: 12 amino acids. The V gene's germline CDR1 is MNHEY and CDR2 SVGAGI. CDR3 residues: CASSRTDNEQFF. The DNA for the CDR3 is TGTGCCAGCAGCCGGACGGACAATGAGCAGTTCTTC.

This clonotype came up many times. The chain uses TRBV6-1 and TRBJ1-2, with D unclear. The V end lost 3 bases, the J end lost 6 bases, and 11 bases lay between the germline ends. Per the germline V gene, CDR1 is MNHNS and CDR2 is SASEGT. This CDR3 comprises 13 residues. CDR3 residues: CASSDPGRDGYTF. CDR3 in DNA: TGTGCCAGCAGTGACCCTGGACGGGATGGCTACACCTTC.

The chain is built from TRBV7-2 and TRBJ1-1; 8 nucleotides line up with TRBD1. Germline assignment: CDR1 SGHTA and CDR2 FQGNSA. Trimming removed 11 bases from V and 2 bases from J; junction bases left unmatched: 13. The CDR3 consists of 15 residues. Written as DNA, the CDR3 is TGTGCCGGCAAAAAGGGGACAGGCGAAAACACTGAAGCTTTCTTT. As protein: CAGKKGTGENTEAFF.

The chain combines TRBV28 with TRBJ1-1, with 9 bases matching TRBD1. Trimming removed 5 bases from V and 3 bases from J; junction bases left unmatched: 7. CDR1 and CDR2 (germline): MDHEN, SYDVKM. There are 15 residues in the CDR3. CDR3 nucleotides: TGTGCCAGCAGTCTCCGCGGGACAGGGTACACTGAAGCTTTCTTT. It specifies CASSLRGTGYTEAFF.

At least ten counts were recorded for this clonotype. This chain joins TRBV20-1 and TRBJ1-1; perhaps TRBD1 as D (5 bases). Per germline, CDR1 DFQATT and CDR2 SNEGSKA (reference sequence). V was cut by 5 bases and J by 3 bases, with 10 bases left in between. This CDR3 has 12 residues. For the CDR3, the DNA is TGCAGTGCTCATGGACACGACACTGAAGCTTTCTTT. Its translation is CSAHGHDTEAFF.

About this clonotype itself: Being one base from a much bigger clone, this may be a read error. J is TRBJ2-7 and V is TRBV11-2; 12 positions agree with TRBD1. Germline-derived CDR1 and CDR2 are SGHAT and FQNNGV. The CDR3 consists of 18 residues. Trimming at V came to 6 bases and at J to 4 bases, leaving 16 bases not matched to a gene. This chain's CDR3 is CASRSIPGQGAVGYEQYF. For the CDR3, the DNA is TGTGCCAGCAGGTCCATCCCGGGACAGGGGGCTGTCGGTTACGAGCAGTACTTC.